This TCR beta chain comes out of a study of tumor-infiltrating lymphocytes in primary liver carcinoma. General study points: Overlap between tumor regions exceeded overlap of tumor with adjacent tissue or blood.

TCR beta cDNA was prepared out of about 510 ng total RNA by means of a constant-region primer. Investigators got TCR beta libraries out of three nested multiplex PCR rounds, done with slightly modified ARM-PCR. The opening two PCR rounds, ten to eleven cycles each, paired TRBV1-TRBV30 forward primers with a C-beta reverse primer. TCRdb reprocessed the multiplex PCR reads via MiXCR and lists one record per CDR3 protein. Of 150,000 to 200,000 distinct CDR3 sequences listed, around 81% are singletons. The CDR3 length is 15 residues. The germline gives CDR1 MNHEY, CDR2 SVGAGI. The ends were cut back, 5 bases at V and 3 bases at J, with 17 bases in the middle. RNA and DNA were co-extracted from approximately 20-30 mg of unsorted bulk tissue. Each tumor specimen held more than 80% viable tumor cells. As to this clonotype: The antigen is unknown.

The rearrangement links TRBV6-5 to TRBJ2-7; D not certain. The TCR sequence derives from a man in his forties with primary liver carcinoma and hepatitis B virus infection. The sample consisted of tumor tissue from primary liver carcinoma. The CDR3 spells CASSMPQVPSYEQYF. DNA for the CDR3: TGTGCCAGCAGTATGCCCCAGGTCCCTAGCTACGAGCAGTACTTC.